The 28 T cell receptor beta chains below were found in one sample sequenced in a study of cytomegalovirus exposure and HLA in healthy donors. A multiplex PCR was run with 60 Vbeta primers and 13 Jbeta primers. Profiling relied on immunoSEQ multiplex PCR, and the TCRdb table lists in-frame clones only, not all of them. The sample lists roughly 110,000 clones; 82% were seen once. Specimen: PBMCs. The receptors come from a man aged 25-45 years in good health and CMV-seropositive.

The CDR3 sequence is CASSVSDSANQPQHF. The CDR3 DNA is TGCGCCAGCAGCGTAAGCGACAGTGCCAATCAGCCCCAGCATTTT. The chain couples TRBV5-1 to TRBJ1-5, with D possibly matching TRBD1 (5 bases). V lost 4 bases, J lost 3 bases, and 14 bases lay in between. Germline assignment: CDR1 SGHRS and CDR2 YFSETQ. The length of the CDR3 is 15 residues.

V gene TRBV29-1 combines with J gene TRBJ1-2, with 7 bases aligning to TRBD1. Looked up from germline, CDR1 is SQVTM and CDR2 is ANQGSEA. The V and J ends lost 7 bases and 8 bases, in that order; junction bases with no gene match: 16. The length of the CDR3 is 14 residues. The CDR3 nucleotides are TGCAGCGCCCGGCACGGACAGGCAGCTGGAGGCTACACCTTC. As protein: CSARHGQAAGGYTF.

The chain recombines TRBV30 with TRBJ1-1; D is unclear. The CDR3 is 13 amino acids. V lost 2 bases to trimming and J lost 6 bases, with 13 bases between them. Germline assignment: CDR1 GTSNPN and CDR2 SVGIG (reference sequence). DNA of the CDR3: TGTGCCTGGAGTTCCACAGCAATAGCTGAAGCTTTCTTT. This translates into CAWSSTAIAEAFF.

J is TRBJ2-2 and V is TRBV5-1; 9 positions match TRBD2. V shed 0 bases, J shed 6 bases, and the junction held 6 bases outside the gene matches. CDR3 length: 16 amino acids. CDR1 and CDR2 from the germline V gene are SGHRS and YFSETQ. CDR3 in amino acids: CASSLAGGGAAGELFF. The CDR3 DNA sequence: TGCGCCAGCAGCTTGGCTGGCGGGGGGGCCGCCGGGGAGCTGTTTTTT.

J is TRBJ1-1 and V is TRBV5-1; 8 nucleotides match TRBD1. This CDR3 spans 15 amino acids. V gave up 4 bases and J gave up 6 bases; unmatched junction bases: 11. The germline V gene has CDR1 SGHRS and CDR2 YFSETQ. CDR3 nucleotides: TGCGCCAGCAGCCGCACCGAGGACAGGGCCGCTGAAGCTTTCTTT. Protein product: CASSRTEDRAAEAFF. Filled out from reference TRBV5-1 and TRBJ1-1, the complete variable domain reads KAGVTQTPRYLIKTRGQQVTLSCSPISGHRSVSWYQQTPGQGLQFLFEYFSETQRNKGNFPGRFSGRQFSNSRSEMNVSTLELGDSALYLCASSRTEDRAAEAFFGQGTRLTVV.

The table lists this clone with a count of one. This chain connects TRBV30 to TRBJ1-2; 8 bases align to TRBD1. CDR1 is GTSNPN and CDR2 is SVGIG in the germline V gene (reference sequence). CDR3 size: 15 residues. Trimming took 4 bases from V and 3 from J; bases not matched to a gene: 10. CDR3 loop: CAWTLTPGQDYGYTF. The CDR3 nucleotides read TGTGCCTGGACCCTAACTCCGGGACAGGACTATGGCTACACCTTC.

The V and J genes are TRBV19 and TRBJ1-6, with no clear D. Germline CDR1 and CDR2: LNHDA and SQIVND (reference sequence). V was trimmed by 8 bases and J by 2 bases, leaving 13 bases between them. This CDR3 region has 15 residues. CDR3 sequence: CASQLAGTYNSPLHF. In nucleotides, the CDR3 is TGTGCCAGTCAACTCGCGGGGACCTATAATTCACCCCTCCACTTT.

The chain employs TRBV6-5 and TRBJ1-2; 7 bases map to TRBD1. The germline V gene has CDR1 MNHEY and CDR2 SVGAGI. This CDR3 comprises 15 residues. V trimming: 5 bases; J trimming: 4 bases; junction bases outside the gene matches: 10. CDR3 sequence reads: CASSQTGSASYGYTF. As DNA, the CDR3 is TGTGCCAGCAGTCAGACAGGGTCCGCTAGCTATGGCTACACCTTC.

The V and J genes are TRBV5-6 and TRBJ2-7; the D gene is possibly TRBD1 (5 bases). The CDR3 is 16 residues long. The germline V gene encodes CDR1 SGHDT and CDR2 YYEEEE. V was clipped by 4 bases and J by 0 bases, with 17 bases between them. Written as DNA, the CDR3 is TGTGCCAGCAGCGGGAAGGGGAACCCTCGCTCCTACGAGCAGTACTTC. Translating gives CASSGKGNPRSYEQYF.

This chain links TRBV9 with TRBJ1-5; D is uncertain. From germline, CDR1 is SGDLS and CDR2 YYNGEE. Deletions cut 4 bases from V and 5 bases from J, with 7 bases between. CDR3 length equals 12 residues. The CDR3, as DNA: TGTGCCAGCAGCACCCAGGATCAGCCCCAGCATTTT. Translating it yields CASSTQDQPQHF. The variable domain in full, with the rest retrieved from reference TRBV9 and TRBJ1-5, is DSGVTQTPKHLITATGQRVTLRCSPRSGDLSVYWYQQSLDQGLQFLIQYYNGEERAKGNILERFSAQQFPDLHSELNLSSLELGDSALYFCASSTQDQPQHFGDGTRLSIL.

The rearrangement uses TRBV2 and TRBJ1-5; D gene uncertain. There are 15 residues in the CDR3. Germline values: CDR1 SNHLY, CDR2 FYNNEI. V was shortened by 4 bases and J by 4 bases, with 14 bases between the two germline ends. The CDR3 is CASSVGVEGNQPQHF. CDR3 in DNA: TGTGCCAGCAGTGTGGGAGTTGAAGGGAATCAGCCCCAGCATTTT. Together with reference TRBV2 and TRBJ1-5, the CDR3 gives the full variable domain: EPEVTQTPSHQVTQMGQEVILRCVPISNHLYFYWYRQILGQKVEFLVSFYNNEISEKSEIFDDQFSVERPDGSNFTLKIRSTKLEDSAMYFCASSVGVEGNQPQHFGDGTRLSIL.

This chain's CDR3 is CASSLLGNLVIYGYTF. CDR3 sequence (DNA): TGTGCCAGCTCACTCTTGGGCAACTTAGTAATTTATGGCTACACCTTC. The chain has TRBV18 and TRBJ1-2, with unresolved D. Deletions cut 4 bases from V and 5 bases from J, with 20 bases between. Per germline, CDR1 KGHSH and CDR2 LQKENI. The CDR3 covers 16 residues.

The chain carries TRBV21-1 and TRBJ1-5. TRBV21-1 is shown as a pseudogene. CDR3 length: 16 residues. The CDR3, as DNA: TGTGCCAGCAGCAAAGCCTCGGTCGGTGAGCTTCAGCCCCAGCATTTT. Amino acid sequence: CASSKASVGELQPQHF.

The gene calls are TRBV7-2 and TRBJ2-1, with 12 bases lining up with TRBD2. CDR1 and CDR2 from the germline V gene are SGHTA and FQGNSA. The trim removed 5 bases at V and 8 bases at J, leaving 7 bases unmatched. The CDR3 loop spans 15 amino acids. DNA of the CDR3: TGTGCCAGCAGCCGGAACCTAGCGGGGGGGCATGAGCAGTTCTTC. Its protein is CASSRNLAGGHEQFF.

The chain employs TRBV7-6 and TRBJ2-5; D is uncertain. In germline, CDR1 is SGHVS, CDR2 FNYEAQ. This CDR3 region has 14 residues. Between the trimmed V and J ends, which lost 2 bases and 5 bases, there was a span of 12 bases. CDR3 residues: CASSLRAQLETQYF. CDR3 nucleotide sequence: TGTGCCAGCAGCTTACGAGCACAGTTGGAGACCCAGTACTTC.

The chain recombines TRBV2 with TRBJ2-7; 7 bases line up with TRBD1. Germline V gene lookup returns CDR1 SNHLY and CDR2 FYNNEI. This CDR3 spans 15 amino acids. V shed 8 bases and J 1 base; nucleotides not matched to a gene: 11. DNA of the CDR3: TGTGCCAGCCGATTAAGGGGGCCTTCGTCCTACGAGCAGTACTTC. It encodes CASRLRGPSSYEQYF.

The V and J genes are TRBV10-3 and TRBJ1-2, with D possibly matching TRBD1 (6 bases). The CDR3 is 13 residues long. CDR1 ENHRY and CDR2 SYGVKD come from the germline V gene. Trimming took off 4 bases at V and 6 bases at J, with 12 bases between the two ends. CDR3 sequence (DNA): TGTGCCATCAGTGCCTCGGACAGTGATGGCTACACCTTC. Protein product: CAISASDSDGYTF.

V gene TRBV7-9 combines with J gene TRBJ1-1; D is ambiguous. The CDR3 has 15 residues. V was shortened by 0 bases and J by 3 bases, with 11 bases between the two germline ends. The germline V gene encodes CDR1 SEHNR and CDR2 FQNEAQ (reference sequence). The CDR3 here is CASSLANKRHTEAFF. The CDR3 coding sequence is TGTGCCAGCAGCTTAGCTAATAAGAGGCACACTGAAGCTTTCTTT.

The table lists this clone with a few counts. This chain connects TRBV5-1 to TRBJ2-1, with TRBD2 identical over 14 bases. CDR1 and CDR2 (germline): SGHRS, YFSETQ. V lost 4 bases, J lost 15 bases, and 12 bases stayed unmatched. The CDR3 contains 15 residues. The CDR3 reads CASSIGTSGGQRRFF. The CDR3 bases are TGCGCCAGCAGCATAGGGACTAGCGGGGGCCAACGTCGGTTCTTC.

The chain couples TRBV27 to TRBJ1-4, with a possible D match to TRBD1 (5 bases). This CDR3 has 13 residues. V lost 8 bases to trimming and J lost 0 bases, with 7 bases between them. CDR1 is MNHEY and CDR2 is SMNVEV in the germline V gene (reference sequence). CDR3 sequence: CASRGATNEKLFF. The CDR3 nucleotides are TGTGCCAGCCGGGGGGCAACTAATGAAAAACTGTTTTTT.

The chain combines TRBV11-3 with TRBJ2-1; 9 bases fit TRBD2. In germline, CDR1 is SGHNT, CDR2 YENEEA. This CDR3 region has 14 residues. The ends lost 3 bases at V and 10 bases at J; junction bases unmatched: 7. Here the CDR3 reads CASSLPSGVMEQFF. CDR3 bases: TGTGCCAGCAGCTTGCCTAGCGGGGTTATGGAGCAGTTCTTC.

This sequence joins TRBV6-5 and TRBJ1-1; 10 nucleotides agree with TRBD1. With 2 bases clipped from V and 6 bases from J, the junction kept 6 bases outside the gene matches. Germline values: CDR1 MNHEY, CDR2 SVGAGI. This CDR3 region has 15 residues. The DNA of the CDR3 is TGTGCCAGCAGTTACGCGGGACAGGGGCTGTCTGAAGCTTTCTTT. Encoded protein: CASSYAGQGLSEAFF.

A single count supports this clone. The rearrangement links TRBV7-2 to TRBJ2-5, with 8 nucleotides matching TRBD1. The end of the DNA fits TRBJ2-7 better, so the J call may be wrong. The V gene's germline CDR1 is SGHTA and CDR2 FQGNSA. The CDR3 runs to 14 residues. This CDR3 reads CASSLQGAFYEQYF. CDR3 DNA sequence: TGTGCCAGCAGCTTACAGGGGGCTTTCTACGAGCAGTACTTC.

The CDR3 loop is CASSLGISGLEGETQYF. The CDR3, as DNA: TGTGCCAGCAGCTTAGGGATATCGGGACTAGAAGGAGAGACCCAGTACTTC. This rearrangement joins TRBV11-3 to TRBJ2-5, with TRBD2 matching over 8 bases. This CDR3 region has 17 residues. Germline loops: CDR1 SGHNT, CDR2 YENEEA. The junction had 11 bases not matched to a gene; V was cut back by 1 base and J by 4 bases.

The chain carries TRBV5-5 and TRBJ2-7; possible D gene TRBD1, 6 bases. Trimming left V 4 bases short and J 3 bases short, with 14 bases between. The germline CDR1 and CDR2 sequences are SGHKS and YYEKEE (reference sequence). The CDR3 runs to 14 residues. The CDR3 here is CASSPGTRSYEQYF. CDR3 DNA: TGTGCCAGCAGCCCGGGGACAAGGAGCTACGAGCAGTACTTC.

The J gene is TRBJ2-1, the V gene TRBV7-2; 8 bases fit TRBD2. The germline gives CDR1 SGHTA, CDR2 FQGNSA. The CDR3 runs 17 residues. V was pared by 5 bases and J by 6 bases, with 15 bases of the junction left unmatched. The DNA for the CDR3 is TGTGCCAGCAGCCGTAGACTTCCGGGGGGGCCCAGCAATGAGCAGTTCTTC. Translation: CASSRRLPGGPSNEQFF.

This clone was counted between two and nine times. The genes are TRBV2 and TRBJ2-7, with D possibly being TRBD1 (6 bases). Germline lookup yields CDR1 SNHLY and CDR2 FYNNEI. The V gene lost 6 bases and the J gene lost 3 bases, with 21 bases spanning the gap. The CDR3 extends over 16 amino acids. The CDR3 spells CASSLTLEDRVYEQYF. In DNA form, the CDR3 reads TGTGCCAGCAGCCTCACCCTCGAGGACAGAGTCTACGAGCAGTACTTC. Full variable domain (missing parts from reference TRBV2 and TRBJ2-7): EPEVTQTPSHQVTQMGQEVILRCVPISNHLYFYWYRQILGQKVEFLVSFYNNEISEKSEIFDDQFSVERPDGSNFTLKIRSTKLEDSAMYFCASSLTLEDRVYEQYFGPGTRLTVT.

This clone was observed a single time. The chain is built from TRBV27 and TRBJ2-3; D may be TRBD1 (5 bases). The CDR3 sequence is 14 residues long. Germline loops: CDR1 MNHEY, CDR2 SMNVEV (reference sequence). V dropped 3 bases and J dropped 8 bases, with 15 bases sitting between them. The CDR3 sequence: CASSFTGQRGTQYF. The CDR3 nucleotides read TGTGCCAGCAGTTTCACAGGTCAACGAGGTACGCAGTATTTT.